This TCR beta chain was sequenced in a study of graft-versus-host responses after intestinal transplantation. Turning to the study itself: Transplant types were multivisceral, liver-intestinal, or isolated intestinal. The study gave all recipients anti-thymocyte globulin induction, then tacrolimus and steroids for 2 to 3 years. General observations from the study: Present in recipient marrow, GvH clones included some that appeared first in ileum or blood.

CDR3 size: 15 residues. J lost 5 bases, V lost 4 bases, and 9 bases had no gene match. CDR1 and CDR2 from the germline V gene are SGHAT and FQNNGV. TCRdb's copy holds only in-frame clones and misses some; the assay was immunoSEQ multiplex PCR. The sample holds tens of thousands of clones, approximately 92% seen once. Comment on this clone: Its antigen is unidentified.

The receptor comes from a human patient who received an intestinal transplant, so some T cells may come from the graft donor. The rearrangement uses TRBV11-2 and TRBJ2-5; 8 nucleotides align to TRBD2. The material sequenced was PBMCs, taken about 120 weeks after a first intestinal transplant, on the day of a second. In DNA, the CDR3 is TGTGCCAGCAGCTCCGTCGCCGGGGGGGTCGAGACCCAGTACTTC. It specifies CASSSVAGGVETQYF.